This entry lists 29 T cell receptor beta chains sequenced from one sample in a study of blood T cell repertoires in COVID-19. Using immunoSEQ multiplex PCR, the repertoire was profiled, and TCRdb retains in-frame clones only, with some absent. The sample has about 140,000 clones, 65% to 85% seen once; the top ten hold more than 1.5%. Sample: peripheral blood. These receptors were obtained from a woman aged 55-69 years with acute or convalescent COVID-19.

This clone was counted a few times. The V call is TRBV6-5, the J call TRBJ2-7; TRBD1 matches 10 bases. CDR1 is MNHEY and CDR2 is SVGAGI in the germline V gene. This CDR3 is 15 amino acids long. J was trimmed by 4 bases and V by 2 bases; bases with no gene match: 5. The CDR3 sequence: CASSYRDRGGYEQYF. The CDR3 nucleotides read TGTGCCAGCAGTTACCGGGACAGGGGTGGATACGAGCAGTACTTC.

The V gene is TRBV15, the J gene TRBJ2-2, with D maybe TRBD2 (5 bases). The V gene lost 3 bases and the J gene lost 6 bases, with 14 bases spanning the gap. The CDR3 is 15 amino acids. Per the germline V gene, CDR1 is LNHNV and CDR2 is YYDKDF (reference sequence). CDR3 protein: CATSRRAASAGELFF. In DNA, the CDR3 is TGTGCCACCAGCAGGCGGGCAGCGTCAGCCGGGGAGCTGTTTTTT.

The table lists this clone with a few counts. This chain connects TRBV7-9 to TRBJ2-7; 10 positions match TRBD2. This CDR3 has 14 residues. CDR1 and CDR2 (germline): SEHNR, FQNEAQ (reference sequence). V shed 4 bases and J 3 bases; nucleotides not matched to a gene: 3. The CDR3 bases are TGTGCCAGCAGCTCCAGCGGGGGGGTCTACGAGCAGTACTTC. As protein: CASSSSGGVYEQYF.

V is TRBV30 and J is TRBJ2-7; 9 bases line up with TRBD1. The CDR3 totals 13 residues. J lost 7 bases, V lost 8 bases, and 12 bases had no gene match. Germline V CDR1 and CDR2: GTSNPN, SVGIG (reference sequence). The CDR3 here is CAGVGQGSGEQYF. The DNA of the CDR3 is TGTGCCGGTGTAGGACAGGGGAGCGGTGAGCAGTACTTC.

This clone was recorded once. This chain joins TRBV5-1 and TRBJ1-4; TRBD1 is a possible D gene (6 bases). CDR3 length equals 13 residues. Per germline, CDR1 SGHRS and CDR2 YFSETQ. The V gene lost 4 bases and the J gene lost 7 bases, with 11 bases spanning the gap. CDR3 sequence reads: CASSKGGSEKLFF. Written as DNA, the CDR3 is TGCGCCAGCAGCAAGGGGGGGAGTGAAAAACTGTTTTTT.

The V call is TRBV28, the J call TRBJ1-3, with 10 bases aligning to TRBD1. This CDR3 contains 18 residues. Trimming at V came to 3 bases and at J to 5 bases, leaving 13 bases not matched to a gene. Germline V CDR1 and CDR2: MDHEN, SYDVKM. DNA of the CDR3: TGTGCCAGCAGTTTGTTAGATGGGACAGGGGAGTACAGAAACACCATATATTTT. Translation: CASSLLDGTGEYRNTIYF.

This clone has just a few counts. V is TRBV28 and J is TRBJ2-7; 9 bases agree with TRBD1. V lost 4 bases and J lost 1; bases outside the gene matches: 8. The CDR3 runs 16 residues. Germline CDR1 is MDHEN and CDR2 is SYDVKM. CDR3 region: CASSSFDRGFSYEQYF. The CDR3, as DNA: TGTGCCAGCAGTTCCTTTGACAGGGGGTTTTCCTACGAGCAGTACTTC. Full variable domain (missing parts from reference TRBV28 and TRBJ2-7): DVKVTQSSRYLVKRTGEKVFLECVQDMDHENMFWYRQDPGLGLRLIYFSYDVKMKEKGDIPEGYSVSREKKERFSLILESASTNQTSMYLCASSSFDRGFSYEQYFGPGTRLTVT.

In its sample, this clone was seen once. The chain carries TRBV19 and TRBJ2-1; 12 positions agree with TRBD2. The CDR3 has 14 residues. Germline V gene sequence: CDR1 LNHDA, CDR2 SQIVND (reference sequence). Trimming cost V 6 bases and J 6 bases; bases outside gene matches: 3. The CDR3 DNA reads TGTGCCAGTAGCGGACTAGCGGGAAGCAATGAGCAGTTCTTC. It encodes CASSGLAGSNEQFF.

This rearrangement joins TRBV10-2 to TRBJ1-1; maybe TRBD1 (6 bases). CDR1 WSHSY and CDR2 SAAADI come from the germline V gene. V lost 7 bases to trimming and J lost 6 bases, with 15 bases between them. The CDR3 is 13 residues long. The CDR3 region has the DNA TGCGCCAGCATCAACAGGGCAGGGGCTGAAGCTTTCTTT. This gives the protein CASINRAGAEAFF.

The J gene is TRBJ2-3, the V gene TRBV7-6; 10 nucleotides match TRBD2. Unmatched junction bases numbered 8, after V lost 3 bases and J lost 2 bases. This CDR3 has 17 residues. The germline gives CDR1 SGHVS, CDR2 FNYEAQ. For the CDR3, the DNA is TGTGCCAGCAGCTTTCGACTAGCGGGCCCTAACACAGATACGCAGTATTTT. This codes for CASSFRLAGPNTDTQYF.

CDR3 nucleotide sequence: TGCGCCAGCAGCCGAGGACTAGCGGGATTCTCTGGGGCCAACGTCCTGACTTTC. Residues: CASSRGLAGFSGANVLTF. This chain uses TRBV5-1 with TRBJ2-6; the match to TRBD2 covers 12 bases. CDR1 SGHRS and CDR2 YFSETQ come from the germline V gene. The CDR3 has 18 residues. Trimming cost V 4 bases and J 0 bases; bases outside gene matches: 5.

V is TRBV6-2 or TRBV6-3 and J is TRBJ2-1; maybe TRBD2 (6 bases). CDR1 and CDR2 (germline): MNHEY, SVGEGT. The V end was cut by 6 bases, the J end by 4 bases, with 13 bases between. The CDR3 covers 14 residues. The CDR3 reads CASSELAGYNEQFF. CDR3 coding DNA: TGTGCCAGCAGCGAACTAGCAGGTTACAATGAGCAGTTCTTC.

The J gene is TRBJ2-7, the V gene TRBV6-5; D is uncertain. Germline lookup yields CDR1 MNHEY and CDR2 SVGAGI. The CDR3 runs to 13 residues. V was clipped by 2 bases and J by 0 bases, with 5 bases between them. Here the CDR3 reads CASSYDFSYEQYF. CDR3 coding DNA: TGTGCCAGCAGTTACGACTTCTCCTACGAGCAGTACTTC.

V and J are TRBV5-4 and TRBJ2-7; TRBD2 agrees at 8 bases. The CDR3 consists of 15 residues. V gave up 4 bases and J gave up 0 bases; unmatched junction bases: 6. CDR1 is SGHNT and CDR2 is YYREEE in the germline V gene (reference sequence). CDR3: CASSGTGTSSYEQYF. Here the CDR3 DNA reads TGTGCCAGCAGCGGGACCGGGACTAGCTCCTACGAGCAGTACTTC.

This chain's CDR3 is CASSWDIGYEQYF. CDR3 sequence (DNA): TGTGCCAGCAGTTGGGACATCGGCTACGAGCAGTACTTC. V usage is TRBV27 and J usage is TRBJ2-7, with a possible D match to TRBD1 (6 bases). Germline V gene data show CDR1 as MNHEY and CDR2 as SMNVEV (reference sequence). The CDR3 totals 13 residues. V was shortened by 4 bases and J by 3 bases, with 10 bases between the two germline ends.

CDR3 coding DNA: TGTGCCAGCAGCGTAGGGGCGAATCAGCCCCAGCATTTT. Its protein is CASSVGANQPQHF. The chain carries TRBV9 and TRBJ1-5; D is uncertain. Germline CDR1 reads SGDLS; CDR2 reads YYNGEE. The CDR3 totals 13 residues. The germline V and J ends were trimmed by 0 bases and 4 bases, with 5 bases remaining between them.

The chain links TRBV6-6 to TRBJ1-5, with 9 bases aligning to TRBD1. CDR3 length: 15 residues. Germline CDR1 reads MNHNY; CDR2 reads SVGAGI (reference sequence). The V and J ends lost 6 bases and 7 bases, in that order; junction bases with no gene match: 10. The CDR3 reads CASSKQGARGQPQHF. As DNA, the CDR3 is TGTGCCAGCAGCAAACAGGGGGCAAGGGGGCAGCCCCAGCATTTT.

The chain joins TRBV2 to TRBJ2-5; TRBD1 aligns across 9 bases. The ends lost 6 bases at V and 2 bases at J; junction bases unmatched: 4. Germline V CDR1 and CDR2: SNHLY, FYNNEI. The CDR3 length is 14 residues. In DNA, the CDR3 is TGTGCCAGCAGCGTGACAGGGGGTCAAGAGACCCAGTACTTC. Encoded protein: CASSVTGGQETQYF. Full variable domain (rest looked up from reference TRBV2 and TRBJ2-5): EPEVTQTPSHQVTQMGQEVILRCVPISNHLYFYWYRQILGQKVEFLVSFYNNEISEKSEIFDDQFSVERPDGSNFTLKIRSTKLEDSAMYFCASSVTGGQETQYFGPGTRLLVL.

This chain links TRBV27 with TRBJ1-5; D gene ambiguous. With 6 bases removed from V and 3 bases from J, the gap between germline ends came to 6 bases. Germline CDR1 MNHEY, CDR2 SMNVEV (reference sequence). The CDR3 is made up of 12 amino acids. The CDR3 nucleotides read TGTGCCAGCAGCCATTTCAATCAGCCCCAGCATTTT. It codes for CASSHFNQPQHF.

This clone was found once. CDR3 sequence: CASSLSPAGLETQYF. In nucleotides, the CDR3 is TGTGCCAGCAGCTTATCCCCAGCAGGGTTAGAGACCCAGTACTTC. The chain carries TRBV7-7 and TRBJ2-5; maybe TRBD1 (5 bases). Germline CDR1 SSHAT, CDR2 FNYEAQ (reference sequence). CDR3 size: 15 residues. Between the trimmed V and J ends, which lost 2 bases and 4 bases, there was a span of 14 bases.

J is TRBJ2-1 and V is TRBV24-1, with TRBD2 identical over 10 bases. This CDR3 contains 21 residues. Trimming removed 12 bases from V and 8 bases from J; junction bases left unmatched: 33. Germline CDR1 reads KGHDR; CDR2 reads SFDVKD. The CDR3 here is CAPNPQTGRTSGTRAADEQFF. The CDR3 coding sequence is TGTGCCCCCAACCCTCAGACAGGGCGGACTAGCGGAACCCGGGCAGCCGATGAGCAGTTCTTC.

The genes are TRBV4-1 and TRBJ2-7, with 9 bases identical to TRBD2. The CDR3 is 16 residues long. J lost 4 bases, V lost 1 base, and 8 bases had no gene match. The germline gives CDR1 MGHRA, CDR2 YSYEKL. CDR3 bases: TGCGCCAGCAGCCAAGCCCCCCCTAGCGGGGTTTACGAGCAGTACTTC. This codes for CASSQAPPSGVYEQYF.

This clone was counted between two and nine times. The chain combines TRBV6-1 with TRBJ2-7; possibly TRBD1 for D (7 bases). The CDR3 runs to 15 residues. V lost 2 bases to trimming and J lost 1 base, with 12 bases between them. Germline assignment: CDR1 MNHNS and CDR2 SASEGT. CDR3 protein: CASSERSGGSYEQYF. CDR3 sequence (DNA): TGTGCCAGCAGTGAACGGTCAGGGGGGTCCTACGAGCAGTACTTC.

The gene calls are TRBV6-1 and TRBJ2-7; perhaps TRBD2 as D (6 bases). With 2 bases removed from V and 7 bases from J, the gap between germline ends came to 15 bases. The CDR3 loop spans 14 amino acids. In germline, CDR1 is MNHNS, CDR2 SASEGT. CDR3 in DNA: TGTGCCAGCAGTGAACTCCCCTGGACTAATGAGCAGTACTTC. It translates to CASSELPWTNEQYF.

The chain links TRBV2 to TRBJ2-1; TRBD2 matches at 9 bases. Trimming at V came to 6 bases and at J to 9 bases, leaving 9 bases not matched to a gene. CDR1 is SNHLY, CDR2 FYNNEI, per germline. This CDR3 is 14 amino acids long. This CDR3 reads CASRVAGAGSEQFF. CDR3 DNA sequence: TGTGCCAGCAGGGTAGCGGGAGCCGGGAGTGAGCAGTTCTTC.

This clone has a single count. The chain uses TRBV9 and TRBJ2-3; 9 nucleotides line up with TRBD2. V shed 4 bases, J shed 6 bases, and the junction held 15 bases outside the gene matches. This CDR3 comprises 17 residues. Germline-derived CDR1 and CDR2 are SGDLS and YYNGEE. CDR3 coding DNA: TGTGCCAGCAGCCTCGACGGGCGGGAGGGGGCCTGGGATACGCAGTATTTT. The encoded protein is CASSLDGREGAWDTQYF.

This clone was observed a single time. The chain carries TRBV6-6 and TRBJ2-7; D is undetermined. Germline-derived CDR1 and CDR2 are MNHNY and SVGAGI (reference sequence). This CDR3 has 12 residues. V was trimmed by 3 bases and J by 2 bases, leaving 5 bases between them. The CDR3 is CASSYSTYEQYF. The CDR3 region has the DNA TGTGCCAGCAGTTATAGTACCTACGAGCAGTACTTC.

The chain employs TRBV5-1 and TRBJ2-2, with TRBD2 identical over 7 bases. CDR1 is SGHRS and CDR2 is YFSETQ in the germline V gene. This CDR3 contains 15 residues. With 2 bases clipped from V and 5 bases from J, the junction kept 6 bases outside the gene matches. The DNA for the CDR3 is TGCGCCAGCAGCTTAGGAGCGGGAAAGACCGGGGAGCTGTTTTTT. It encodes CASSLGAGKTGELFF.

This chain joins TRBV5-6 and TRBJ1-1; TRBD1 agrees at 7 bases. V shed 3 bases and J 2 bases; nucleotides not matched to a gene: 4. The CDR3 extends over 14 amino acids. The germline V gene has CDR1 SGHDT and CDR2 YYEEEE. Here the CDR3 reads CASSWDSLNTEAFF. The CDR3 nucleotides are TGTGCCAGCAGCTGGGACAGTTTAAACACTGAAGCTTTCTTT.